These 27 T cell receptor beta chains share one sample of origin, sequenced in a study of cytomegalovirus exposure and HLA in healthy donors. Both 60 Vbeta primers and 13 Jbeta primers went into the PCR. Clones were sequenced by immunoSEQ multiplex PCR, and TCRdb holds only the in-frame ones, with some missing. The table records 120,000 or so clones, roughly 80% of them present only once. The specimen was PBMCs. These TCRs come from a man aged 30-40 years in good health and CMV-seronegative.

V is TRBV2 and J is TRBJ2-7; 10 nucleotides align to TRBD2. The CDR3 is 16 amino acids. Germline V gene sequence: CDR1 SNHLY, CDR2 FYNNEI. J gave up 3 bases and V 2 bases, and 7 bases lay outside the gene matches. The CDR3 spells CASSESSSGSLYEQYF. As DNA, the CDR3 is TGTGCCAGCAGTGAATCGTCTAGCGGGAGTCTCTACGAGCAGTACTTC. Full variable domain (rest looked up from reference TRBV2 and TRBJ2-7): EPEVTQTPSHQVTQMGQEVILRCVPISNHLYFYWYRQILGQKVEFLVSFYNNEISEKSEIFDDQFSVERPDGSNFTLKIRSTKLEDSAMYFCASSESSSGSLYEQYFGPGTRLTVT.

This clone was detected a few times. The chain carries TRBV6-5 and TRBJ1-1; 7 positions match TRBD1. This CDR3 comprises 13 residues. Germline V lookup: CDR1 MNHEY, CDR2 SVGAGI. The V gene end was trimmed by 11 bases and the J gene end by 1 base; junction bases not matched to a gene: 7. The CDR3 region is CAAKTGRNTEAFF. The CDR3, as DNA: TGTGCCGCAAAGACAGGGAGGAACACTGAAGCTTTCTTT.

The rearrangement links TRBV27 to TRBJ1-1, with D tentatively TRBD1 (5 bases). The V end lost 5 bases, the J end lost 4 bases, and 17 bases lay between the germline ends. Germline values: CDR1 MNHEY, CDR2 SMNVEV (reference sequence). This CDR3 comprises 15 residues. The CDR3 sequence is CASSPYQGSGTEAFF. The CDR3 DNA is TGTGCCAGCAGTCCCTACCAGGGTTCGGGCACTGAAGCTTTCTTT.

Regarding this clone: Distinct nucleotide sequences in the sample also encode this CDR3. The CDR3 nucleotides read TGTGCCAGCAGTTTTAGATACGAGCAGTACTTC. Its protein is CASSFRYEQYF. The chain links TRBV28 to TRBJ2-7; D unresolved. The CDR3 runs to 11 residues. Looked up from germline, CDR1 is MDHEN and CDR2 is SYDVKM. Trimming stripped 3 bases from V and 4 bases from J, with 4 bases between.

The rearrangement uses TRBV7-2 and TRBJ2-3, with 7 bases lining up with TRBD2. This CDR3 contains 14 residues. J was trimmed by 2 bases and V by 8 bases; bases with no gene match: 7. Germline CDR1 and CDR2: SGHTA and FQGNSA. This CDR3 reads CASPKLATTDTQYF. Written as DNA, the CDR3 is TGTGCCAGCCCCAAACTAGCGACCACAGATACGCAGTATTTT. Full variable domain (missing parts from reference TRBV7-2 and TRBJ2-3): GAGVSQSPSNKVTEKGKDVELRCDPISGHTALYWYRQSLGQGLEFLIYFQGNSAPDKSGLPSDRFSAERTGGSVSTLTIQRTQQEDSAVYLCASPKLATTDTQYFGPGTRLTVL.

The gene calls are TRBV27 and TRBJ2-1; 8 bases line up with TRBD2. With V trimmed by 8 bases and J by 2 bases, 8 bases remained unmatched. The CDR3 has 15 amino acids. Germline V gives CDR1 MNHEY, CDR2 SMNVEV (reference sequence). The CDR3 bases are TGTGCCAGCGGGTACCAACTAGCGGCCTACAATGAGCAGTTCTTC. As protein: CASGYQLAAYNEQFF.

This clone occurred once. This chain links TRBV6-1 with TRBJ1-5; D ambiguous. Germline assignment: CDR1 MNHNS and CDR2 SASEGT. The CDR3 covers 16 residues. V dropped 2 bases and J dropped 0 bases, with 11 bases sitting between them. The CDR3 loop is CASSELVVYSNQPQHF. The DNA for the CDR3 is TGTGCCAGCAGTGAATTAGTAGTTTATAGCAATCAGCCCCAGCATTTT.

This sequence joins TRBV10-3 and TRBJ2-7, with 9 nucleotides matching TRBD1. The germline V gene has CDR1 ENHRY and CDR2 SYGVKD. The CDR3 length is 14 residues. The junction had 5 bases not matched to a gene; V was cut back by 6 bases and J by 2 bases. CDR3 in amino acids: CAIRDRGRPYEQYF. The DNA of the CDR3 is TGTGCCATCAGGGACAGGGGTAGACCCTACGAGCAGTACTTC.

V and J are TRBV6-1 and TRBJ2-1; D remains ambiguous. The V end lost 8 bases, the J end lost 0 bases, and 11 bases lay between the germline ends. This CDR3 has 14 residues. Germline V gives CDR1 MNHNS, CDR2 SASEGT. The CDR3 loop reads CASVDQASYNEQFF. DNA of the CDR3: TGTGCCAGCGTAGACCAGGCCTCCTACAATGAGCAGTTCTTC.

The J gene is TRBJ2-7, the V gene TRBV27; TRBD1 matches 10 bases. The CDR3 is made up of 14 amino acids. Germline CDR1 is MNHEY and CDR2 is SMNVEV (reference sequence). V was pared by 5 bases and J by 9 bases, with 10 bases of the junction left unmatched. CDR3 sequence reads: CASSLTGGFIGQYF. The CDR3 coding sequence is TGTGCCAGCAGTCTGACAGGGGGCTTTATCGGGCAGTACTTC.

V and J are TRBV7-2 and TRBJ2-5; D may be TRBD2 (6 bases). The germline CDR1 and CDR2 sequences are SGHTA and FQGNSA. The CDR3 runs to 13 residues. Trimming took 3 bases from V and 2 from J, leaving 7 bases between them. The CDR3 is CASSFGGQETQYF. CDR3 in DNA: TGTGCCAGCAGCTTTGGGGGGCAAGAGACCCAGTACTTC.

The DNA of the CDR3 is TGTGCCAGCAGCCCAGGGACTAGCGGATTAGGGGGTTCCTACAATGAGCAGTTCTTC. As protein: CASSPGTSGLGGSYNEQFF. The V and J genes are TRBV7-2 and TRBJ2-1; the match to TRBD2 covers 11 bases. CDR3 length: 19 residues. The V gene's germline CDR1 is SGHTA and CDR2 FQGNSA. Trimming at V came to 5 bases and at J to 1 base, leaving 13 bases not matched to a gene.

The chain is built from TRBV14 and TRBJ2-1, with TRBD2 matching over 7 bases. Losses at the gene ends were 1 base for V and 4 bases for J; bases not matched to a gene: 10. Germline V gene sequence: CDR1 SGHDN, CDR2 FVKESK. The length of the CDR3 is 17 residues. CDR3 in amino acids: CASSQVSTGTNYNEQFF. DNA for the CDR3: TGTGCCAGCAGCCAAGTCTCGACCGGGACTAATTACAATGAGCAGTTCTTC.

CDR3 nucleotide sequence: TGTGCCAGCTACGCGGGGACTAGCGCCTACTACGAGCAGTACTTC. The encoded protein is CASYAGTSAYYEQYF. V and J are TRBV28 and TRBJ2-7; 10 bases fit TRBD2. The ends lost 8 bases at V and 3 bases at J; junction bases unmatched: 10. Germline lookup yields CDR1 MDHEN and CDR2 SYDVKM. This CDR3 region has 15 residues. The variable domain in full, completed from reference TRBV28 and TRBJ2-7, reads DVKVTQSSRYLVKRTGEKVFLECVQDMDHENMFWYRQDPGLGLRLIYFSYDVKMKEKGDIPEGYSVSREKKERFSLILESASTNQTSMYLCASYAGTSAYYEQYFGPGTRLTVT.

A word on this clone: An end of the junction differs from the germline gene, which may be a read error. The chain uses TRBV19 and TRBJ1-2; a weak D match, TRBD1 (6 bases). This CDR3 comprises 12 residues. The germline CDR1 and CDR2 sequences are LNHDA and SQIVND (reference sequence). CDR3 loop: CASSGQNYGYPF. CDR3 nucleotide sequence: TGTGCCAGTAGTGGACAGAACTATGGCTACCCCTTC.

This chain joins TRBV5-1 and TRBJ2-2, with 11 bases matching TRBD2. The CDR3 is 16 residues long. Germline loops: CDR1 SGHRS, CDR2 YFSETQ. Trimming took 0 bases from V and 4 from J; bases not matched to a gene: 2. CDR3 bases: TGCGCCAGCAGCTTGGCGGGGACTAGCGGCACCGGGGAGCTGTTTTTT. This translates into CASSLAGTSGTGELFF.

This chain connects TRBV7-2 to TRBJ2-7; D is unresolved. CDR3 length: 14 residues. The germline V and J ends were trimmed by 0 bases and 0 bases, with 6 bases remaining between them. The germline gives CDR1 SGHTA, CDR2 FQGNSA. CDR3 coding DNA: TGTGCCAGCAGCTTAGCTAGCCCCTCCTACGAGCAGTACTTC. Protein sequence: CASSLASPSYEQYF.

The CDR3 coding sequence is TGTGCCAGCACTACCCTCGGGGAAAATCAGCCCCAGCATTTT. Protein sequence: CASTTLGENQPQHF. The chain couples TRBV5-5 to TRBJ1-5; no clear D gene. V was trimmed by 6 bases and J by 4 bases, leaving 14 bases between them. The CDR3 is made up of 14 amino acids. Germline CDR1 reads SGHKS; CDR2 reads YYEKEE (reference sequence).

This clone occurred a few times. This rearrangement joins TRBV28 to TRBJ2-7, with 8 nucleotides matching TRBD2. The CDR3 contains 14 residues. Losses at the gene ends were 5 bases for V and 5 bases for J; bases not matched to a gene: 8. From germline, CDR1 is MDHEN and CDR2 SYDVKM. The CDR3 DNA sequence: TGTGCCAGCAGTGTGAGAATAGCGGGAAACGAGCAGTACTTC. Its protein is CASSVRIAGNEQYF.

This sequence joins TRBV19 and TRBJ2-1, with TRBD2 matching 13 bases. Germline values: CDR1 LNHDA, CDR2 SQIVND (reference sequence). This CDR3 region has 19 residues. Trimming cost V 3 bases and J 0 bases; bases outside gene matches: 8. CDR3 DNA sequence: TGTGCCAGTAGTATTCGACTAGCGGGAGGCCAAAGCTCCTACAATGAGCAGTTCTTC. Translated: CASSIRLAGGQSSYNEQFF.

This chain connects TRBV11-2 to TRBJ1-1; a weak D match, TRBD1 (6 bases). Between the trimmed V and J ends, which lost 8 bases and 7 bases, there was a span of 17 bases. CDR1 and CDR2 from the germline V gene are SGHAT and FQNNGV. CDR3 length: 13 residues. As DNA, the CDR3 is TGTGCCAGCGGTTCTTTCAGGGACATTGAAGCTTTCTTT. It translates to CASGSFRDIEAFF.

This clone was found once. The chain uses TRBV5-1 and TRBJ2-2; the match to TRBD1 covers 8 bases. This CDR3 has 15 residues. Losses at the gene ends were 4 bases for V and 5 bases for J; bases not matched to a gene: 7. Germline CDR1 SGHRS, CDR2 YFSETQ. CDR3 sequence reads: CASSQTGGRTGELFF. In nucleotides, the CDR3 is TGCGCCAGCAGCCAAACAGGGGGGCGTACCGGGGAGCTGTTTTTT.

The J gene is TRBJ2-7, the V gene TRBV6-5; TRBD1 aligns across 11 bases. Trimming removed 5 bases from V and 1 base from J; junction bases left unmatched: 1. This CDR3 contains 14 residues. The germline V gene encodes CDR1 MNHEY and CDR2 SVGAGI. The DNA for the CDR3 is TGTGCCAGCAGTGGACAGGGGGCGTCCTACGAGCAGTACTTC. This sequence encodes CASSGQGASYEQYF.

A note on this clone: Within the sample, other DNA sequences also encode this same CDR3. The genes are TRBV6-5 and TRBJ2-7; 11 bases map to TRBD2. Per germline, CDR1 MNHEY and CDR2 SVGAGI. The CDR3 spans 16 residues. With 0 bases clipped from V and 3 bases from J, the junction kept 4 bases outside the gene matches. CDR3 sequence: CASSYSGTSGYYEQYF. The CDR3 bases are TGTGCCAGCAGTTACTCCGGGACTAGCGGATACTACGAGCAGTACTTC.

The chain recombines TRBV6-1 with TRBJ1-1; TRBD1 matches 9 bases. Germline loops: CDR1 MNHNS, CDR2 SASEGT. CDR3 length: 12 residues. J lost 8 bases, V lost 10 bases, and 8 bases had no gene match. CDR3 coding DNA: TGTGCCAACCAACAGGGGGCTGGGGAAGCTTTCTTT. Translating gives CANQQGAGEAFF.

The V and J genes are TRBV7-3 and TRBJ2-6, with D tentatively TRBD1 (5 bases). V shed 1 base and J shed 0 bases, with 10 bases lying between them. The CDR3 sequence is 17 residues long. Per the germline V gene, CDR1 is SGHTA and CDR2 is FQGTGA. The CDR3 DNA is TGTGCCAGCAGCTTAATGGGGCAAAGCTCTGGGGCCAACGTCCTGACTTTC. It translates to CASSLMGQSSGANVLTF.

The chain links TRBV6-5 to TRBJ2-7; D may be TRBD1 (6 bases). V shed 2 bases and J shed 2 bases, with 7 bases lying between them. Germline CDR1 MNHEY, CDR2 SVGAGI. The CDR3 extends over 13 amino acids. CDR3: CASSYGTTYEQYF. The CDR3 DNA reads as TGTGCCAGCAGTTACGGGACAACCTACGAGCAGTACTTC.